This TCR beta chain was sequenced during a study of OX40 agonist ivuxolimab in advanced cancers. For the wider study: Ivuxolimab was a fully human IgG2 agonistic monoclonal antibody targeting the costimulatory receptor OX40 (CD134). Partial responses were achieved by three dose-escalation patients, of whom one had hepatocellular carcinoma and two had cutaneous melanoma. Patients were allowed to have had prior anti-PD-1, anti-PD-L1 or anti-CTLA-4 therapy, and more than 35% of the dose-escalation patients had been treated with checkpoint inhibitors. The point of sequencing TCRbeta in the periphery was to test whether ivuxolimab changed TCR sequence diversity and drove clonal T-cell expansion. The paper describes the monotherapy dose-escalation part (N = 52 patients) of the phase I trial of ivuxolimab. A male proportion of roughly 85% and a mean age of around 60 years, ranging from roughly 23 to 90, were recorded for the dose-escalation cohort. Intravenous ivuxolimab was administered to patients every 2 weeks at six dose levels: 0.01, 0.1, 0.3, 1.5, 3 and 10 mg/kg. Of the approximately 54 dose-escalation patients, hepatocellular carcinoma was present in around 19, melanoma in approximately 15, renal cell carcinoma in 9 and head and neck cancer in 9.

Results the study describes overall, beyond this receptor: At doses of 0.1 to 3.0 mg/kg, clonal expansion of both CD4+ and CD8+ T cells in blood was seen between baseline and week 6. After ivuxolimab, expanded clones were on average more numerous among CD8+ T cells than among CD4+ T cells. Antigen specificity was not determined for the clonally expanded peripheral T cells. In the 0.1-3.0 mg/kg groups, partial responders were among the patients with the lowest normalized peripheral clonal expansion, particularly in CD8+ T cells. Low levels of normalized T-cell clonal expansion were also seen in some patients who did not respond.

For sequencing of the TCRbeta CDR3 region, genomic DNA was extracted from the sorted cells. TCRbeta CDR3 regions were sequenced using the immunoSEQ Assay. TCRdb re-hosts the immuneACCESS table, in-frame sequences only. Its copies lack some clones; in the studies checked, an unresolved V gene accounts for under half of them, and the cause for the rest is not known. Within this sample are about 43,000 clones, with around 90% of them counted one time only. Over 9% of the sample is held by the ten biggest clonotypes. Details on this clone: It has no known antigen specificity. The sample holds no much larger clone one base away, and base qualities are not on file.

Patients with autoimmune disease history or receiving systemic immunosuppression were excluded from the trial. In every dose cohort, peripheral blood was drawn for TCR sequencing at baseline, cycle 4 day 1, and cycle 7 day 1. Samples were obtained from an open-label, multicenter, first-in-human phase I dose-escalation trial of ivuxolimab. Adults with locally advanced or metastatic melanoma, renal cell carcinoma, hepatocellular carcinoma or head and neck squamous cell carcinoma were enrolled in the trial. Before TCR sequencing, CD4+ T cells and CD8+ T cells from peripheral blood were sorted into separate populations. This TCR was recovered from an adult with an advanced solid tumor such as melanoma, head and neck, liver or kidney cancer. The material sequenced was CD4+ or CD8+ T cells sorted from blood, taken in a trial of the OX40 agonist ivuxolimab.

The DNA reads as follows: TGTGCCAGCAGCTCGTGGGACAGATATGAGAGCGCTGAAGCTTTCTTT. It codes for CASSSWDRYESAEAFF. The chain employs TRBV7-2 and TRBJ1-1; TRBD1 fits 7 bases in the junction. At the junction V is shortened by 4 bases and J by 6 bases; bases outside the gene matches: 14. The CDR3 numbers 16 residues from cysteine through phenylalanine. Only the CDR3 DNA stays, 48 bases, in frame from base 1. CDR1 and CDR2, looked up from the germline V gene, are SGHTA and FQGNSA.